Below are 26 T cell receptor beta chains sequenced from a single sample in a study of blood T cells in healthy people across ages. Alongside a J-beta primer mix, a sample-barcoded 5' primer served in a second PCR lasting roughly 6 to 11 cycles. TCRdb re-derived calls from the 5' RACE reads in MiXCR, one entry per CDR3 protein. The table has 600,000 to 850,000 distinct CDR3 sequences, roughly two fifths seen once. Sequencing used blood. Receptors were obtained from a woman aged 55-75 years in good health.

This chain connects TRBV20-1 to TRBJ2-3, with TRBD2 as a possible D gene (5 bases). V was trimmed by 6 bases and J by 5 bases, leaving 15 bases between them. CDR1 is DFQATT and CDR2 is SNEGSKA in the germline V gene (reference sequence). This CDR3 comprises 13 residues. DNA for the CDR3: TGCAGTGCCACGGGTTTGGAGGAAGATACGCAGTATTTT. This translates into CSATGLEEDTQYF.

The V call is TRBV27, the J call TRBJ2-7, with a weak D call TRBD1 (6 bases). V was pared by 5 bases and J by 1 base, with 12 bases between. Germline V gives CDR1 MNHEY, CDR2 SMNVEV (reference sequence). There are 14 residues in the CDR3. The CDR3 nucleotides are TGTGCCAGCAGTCGGTACAGGGATTCCTACGAGCAGTACTTC. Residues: CASSRYRDSYEQYF.

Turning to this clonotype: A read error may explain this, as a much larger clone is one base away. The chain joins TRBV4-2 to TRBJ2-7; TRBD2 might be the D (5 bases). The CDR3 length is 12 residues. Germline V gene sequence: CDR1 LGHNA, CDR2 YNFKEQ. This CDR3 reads CVSSQEGYEQYF. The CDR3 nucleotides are TGTGTCAGCAGCCAAGAGGGCTACGAGCAGTACTTC.

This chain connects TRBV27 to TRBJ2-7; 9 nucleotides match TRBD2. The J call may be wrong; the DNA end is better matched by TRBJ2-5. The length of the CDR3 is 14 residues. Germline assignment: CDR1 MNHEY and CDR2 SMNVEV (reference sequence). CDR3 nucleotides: TGTGCCAGCACCCGTAGCGGGAGTGGAGAGACCCAGTACTTC. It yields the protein CASTRSGSGETQYF.

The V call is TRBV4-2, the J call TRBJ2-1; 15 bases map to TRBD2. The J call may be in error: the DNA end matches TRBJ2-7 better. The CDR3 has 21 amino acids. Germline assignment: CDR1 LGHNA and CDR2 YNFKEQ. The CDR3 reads CASSQVVRTSGGAGSYNEQYF. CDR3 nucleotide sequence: TGTGCCAGCAGCCAAGTGGTTAGGACTAGCGGGGGGGCCGGGTCCTACAATGAGCAGTACTTC.

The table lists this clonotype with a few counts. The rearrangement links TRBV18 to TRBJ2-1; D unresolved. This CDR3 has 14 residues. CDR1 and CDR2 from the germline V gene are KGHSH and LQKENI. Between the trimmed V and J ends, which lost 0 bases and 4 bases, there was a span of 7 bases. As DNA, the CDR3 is TGTGCCAGCTCACCACCGTCGCAGTACAATGAGCAGTTCTTC. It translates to CASSPPSQYNEQFF.

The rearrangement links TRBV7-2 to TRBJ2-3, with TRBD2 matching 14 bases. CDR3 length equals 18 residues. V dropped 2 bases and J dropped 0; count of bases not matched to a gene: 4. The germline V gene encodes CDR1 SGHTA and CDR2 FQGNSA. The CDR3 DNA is TGTGCCAGCAGCTTAATGACTAGCGGGGGGGATAGCACAGATACGCAGTATTTT. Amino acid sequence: CASSLMTSGGDSTDTQYF.

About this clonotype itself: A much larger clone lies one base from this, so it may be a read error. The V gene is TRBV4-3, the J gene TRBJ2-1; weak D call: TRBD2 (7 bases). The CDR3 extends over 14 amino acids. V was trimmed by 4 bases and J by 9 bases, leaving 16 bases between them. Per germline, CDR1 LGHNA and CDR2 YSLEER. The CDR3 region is CASSRPQGGGEQFF. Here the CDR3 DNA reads TGCGCCAGCAGCCGACCACAGGGCGGGGGTGAGCAGTTCTTC.

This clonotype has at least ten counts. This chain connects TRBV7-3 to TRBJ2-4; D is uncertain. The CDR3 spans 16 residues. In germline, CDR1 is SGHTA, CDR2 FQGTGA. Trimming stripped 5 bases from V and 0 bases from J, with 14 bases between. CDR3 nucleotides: TGTGCCAGCAGCCCGTCCGGCATACTAGCCAAAAACATTCAGTACTTC. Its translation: CASSPSGILAKNIQYF.

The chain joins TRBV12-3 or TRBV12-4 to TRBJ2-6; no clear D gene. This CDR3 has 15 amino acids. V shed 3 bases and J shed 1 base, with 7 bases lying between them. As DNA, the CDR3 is TGTGCCAGCAGTTTTCGGGTTTCTGGGGCCAACGTCCTGACTTTC. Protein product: CASSFRVSGANVLTF.

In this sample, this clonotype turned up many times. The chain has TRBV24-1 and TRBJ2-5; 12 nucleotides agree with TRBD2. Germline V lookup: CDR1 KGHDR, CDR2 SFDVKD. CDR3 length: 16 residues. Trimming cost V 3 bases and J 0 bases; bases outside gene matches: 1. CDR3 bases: TGTGCCACCAGTGATAGACTAGCGGGAGACCAAGAGACCCAGTACTTC. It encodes CATSDRLAGDQETQYF.

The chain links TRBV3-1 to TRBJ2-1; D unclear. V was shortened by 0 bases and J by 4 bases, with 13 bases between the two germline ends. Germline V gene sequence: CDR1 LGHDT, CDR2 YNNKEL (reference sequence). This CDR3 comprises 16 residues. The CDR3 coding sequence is TGTGCCAGCAGCCAAGACAGGCTAGTTGGGTACAATGAGCAGTTCTTC. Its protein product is CASSQDRLVGYNEQFF.

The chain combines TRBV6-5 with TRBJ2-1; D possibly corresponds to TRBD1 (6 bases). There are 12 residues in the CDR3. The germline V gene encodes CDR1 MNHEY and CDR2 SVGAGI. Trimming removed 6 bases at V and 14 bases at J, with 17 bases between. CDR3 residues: CASSAGDLGKFF. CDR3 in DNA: TGTGCCAGCAGCGCAGGGGATCTGGGGAAGTTCTTC.

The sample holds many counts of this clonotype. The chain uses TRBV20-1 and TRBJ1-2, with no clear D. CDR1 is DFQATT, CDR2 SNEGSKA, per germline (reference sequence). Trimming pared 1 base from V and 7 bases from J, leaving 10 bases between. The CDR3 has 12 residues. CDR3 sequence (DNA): TGCAGTGCTAGAGTGGTAGGCGGTGGCTACACCTTC. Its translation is CSARVVGGGYTF.

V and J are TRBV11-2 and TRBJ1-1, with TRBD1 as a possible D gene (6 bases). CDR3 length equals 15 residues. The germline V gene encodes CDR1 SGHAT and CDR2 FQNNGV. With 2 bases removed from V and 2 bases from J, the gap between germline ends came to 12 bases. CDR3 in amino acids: CASSLRPRGNTEAFF. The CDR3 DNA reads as TGTGCCAGCAGCTTAAGGCCCAGGGGCAACACTGAAGCTTTCTTT.

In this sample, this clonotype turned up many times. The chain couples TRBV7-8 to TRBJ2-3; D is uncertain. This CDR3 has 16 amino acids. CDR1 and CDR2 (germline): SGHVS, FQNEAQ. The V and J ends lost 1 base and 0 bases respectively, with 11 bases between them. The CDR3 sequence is CASSLVDLDSTDTQYF. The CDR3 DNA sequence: TGTGCCAGCAGCTTAGTAGACCTGGACAGCACAGATACGCAGTATTTT. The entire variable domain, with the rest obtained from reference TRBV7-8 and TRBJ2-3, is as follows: GAGVSQSPRYKVAKRGQDVALRCDPISGHVSLFWYQQALGQGPEFLTYFQNEAQLDKSGLPSDRFFAERPEGSVSTLKIQRTQQEDSAVYLCASSLVDLDSTDTQYFGPGTRLTVL.

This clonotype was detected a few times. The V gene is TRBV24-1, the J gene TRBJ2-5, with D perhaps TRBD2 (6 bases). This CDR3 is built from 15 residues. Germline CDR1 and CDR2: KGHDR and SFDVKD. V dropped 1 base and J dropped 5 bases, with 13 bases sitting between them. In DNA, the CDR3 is TGTGCCACCAGTGATTTCGGAGGGGCGACTGAGACCCAGTACTTC. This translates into CATSDFGGATETQYF.

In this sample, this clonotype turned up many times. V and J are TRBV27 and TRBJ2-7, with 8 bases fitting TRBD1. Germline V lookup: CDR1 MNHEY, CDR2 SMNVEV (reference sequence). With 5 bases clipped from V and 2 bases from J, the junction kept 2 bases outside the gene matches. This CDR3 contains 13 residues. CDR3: CASSRQGTYEQYF. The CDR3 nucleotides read TGTGCCAGCAGTAGACAGGGGACCTACGAGCAGTACTTC.

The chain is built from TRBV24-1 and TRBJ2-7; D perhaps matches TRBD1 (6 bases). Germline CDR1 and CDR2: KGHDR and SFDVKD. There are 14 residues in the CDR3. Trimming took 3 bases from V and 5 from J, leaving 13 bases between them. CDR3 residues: CATSDTGSPHEQYF. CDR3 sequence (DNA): TGTGCCACCAGTGATACAGGGAGTCCCCACGAGCAGTACTTC.

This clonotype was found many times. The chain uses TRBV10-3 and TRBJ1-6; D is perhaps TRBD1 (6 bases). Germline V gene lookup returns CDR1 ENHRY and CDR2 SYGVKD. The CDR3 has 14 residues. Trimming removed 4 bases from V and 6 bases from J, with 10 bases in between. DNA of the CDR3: TGTGCCATCAGTGCCCGGGACACTAATTCACCCCTCCACTTT. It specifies CAISARDTNSPLHF.

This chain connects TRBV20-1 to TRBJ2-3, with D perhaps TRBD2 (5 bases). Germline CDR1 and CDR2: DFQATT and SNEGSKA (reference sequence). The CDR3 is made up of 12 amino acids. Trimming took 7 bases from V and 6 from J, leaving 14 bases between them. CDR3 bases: TGCAGTGGGTGGAGCAGCGGCGATACGCAGTATTTT. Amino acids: CSGWSSGDTQYF.

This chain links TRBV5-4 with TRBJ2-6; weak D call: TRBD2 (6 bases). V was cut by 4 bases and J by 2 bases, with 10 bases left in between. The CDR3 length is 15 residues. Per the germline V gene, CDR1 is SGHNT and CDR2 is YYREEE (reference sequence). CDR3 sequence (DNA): TGTGCCAGCAGCCCCGGGAGTACTGGGGCCAACGTCCTGACTTTC. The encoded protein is CASSPGSTGANVLTF.

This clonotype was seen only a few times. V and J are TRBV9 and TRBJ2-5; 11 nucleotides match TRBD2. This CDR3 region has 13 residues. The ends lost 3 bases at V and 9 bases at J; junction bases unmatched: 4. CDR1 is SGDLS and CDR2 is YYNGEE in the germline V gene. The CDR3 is CASSARTSGPQYF. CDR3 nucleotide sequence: TGTGCCAGCAGCGCTAGGACTAGCGGGCCCCAGTACTTC.

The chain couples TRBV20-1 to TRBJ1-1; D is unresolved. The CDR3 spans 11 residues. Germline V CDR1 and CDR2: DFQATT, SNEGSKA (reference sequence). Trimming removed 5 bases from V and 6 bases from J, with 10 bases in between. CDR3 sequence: CSAVREPEAFF. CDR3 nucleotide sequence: TGCAGTGCTGTAAGGGAACCTGAAGCTTTCTTT.

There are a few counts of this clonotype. The DNA of the CDR3 is TGTGCCAGCAGCGAAGGGGGCGCCGGTAACACTGAAGCTTTCTTT. Translating it yields CASSEGGAGNTEAFF. The gene calls are TRBV9 and TRBJ1-1; 7 nucleotides line up with TRBD1. This CDR3 has 15 residues. Losses at the gene ends were 3 bases for V and 2 bases for J; bases not matched to a gene: 7. Germline-derived CDR1 and CDR2 are SGDLS and YYNGEE.

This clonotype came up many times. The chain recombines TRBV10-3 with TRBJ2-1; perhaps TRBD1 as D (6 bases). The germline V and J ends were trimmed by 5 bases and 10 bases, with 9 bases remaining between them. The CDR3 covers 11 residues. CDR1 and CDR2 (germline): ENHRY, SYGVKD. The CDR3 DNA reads TGTGCCATCAGTCCGGGACAAGAGCAGTTCTTC. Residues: CAISPGQEQFF.